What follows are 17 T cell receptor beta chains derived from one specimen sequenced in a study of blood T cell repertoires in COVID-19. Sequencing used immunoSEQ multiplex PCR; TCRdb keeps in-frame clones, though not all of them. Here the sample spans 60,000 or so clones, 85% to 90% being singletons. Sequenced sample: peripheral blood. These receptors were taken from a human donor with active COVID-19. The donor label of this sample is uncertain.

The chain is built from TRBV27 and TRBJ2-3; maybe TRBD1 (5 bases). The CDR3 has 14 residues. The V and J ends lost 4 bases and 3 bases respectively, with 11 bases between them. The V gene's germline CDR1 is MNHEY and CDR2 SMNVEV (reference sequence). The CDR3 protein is CASSWGANTDTQYF. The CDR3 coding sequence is TGTGCCAGCAGTTGGGGCGCTAATACAGATACGCAGTATTTT.

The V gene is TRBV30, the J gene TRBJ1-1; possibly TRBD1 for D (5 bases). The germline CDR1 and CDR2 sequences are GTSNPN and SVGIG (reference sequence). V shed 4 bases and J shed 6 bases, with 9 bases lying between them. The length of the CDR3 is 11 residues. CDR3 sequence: CAWIRASEAFF. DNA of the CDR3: TGTGCCTGGATCAGGGCTTCTGAAGCTTTCTTT.

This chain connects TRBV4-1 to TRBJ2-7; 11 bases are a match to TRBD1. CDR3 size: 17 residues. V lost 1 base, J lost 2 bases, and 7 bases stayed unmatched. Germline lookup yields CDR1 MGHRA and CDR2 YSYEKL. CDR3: CASSQGHPGQGAYEQYF. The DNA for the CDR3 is TGCGCCAGCAGCCAAGGGCATCCGGGACAGGGGGCCTACGAGCAGTACTTC.

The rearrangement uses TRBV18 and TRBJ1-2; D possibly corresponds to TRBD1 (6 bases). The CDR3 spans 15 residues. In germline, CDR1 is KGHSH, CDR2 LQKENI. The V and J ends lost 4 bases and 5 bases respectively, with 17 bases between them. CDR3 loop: CASSLGERGNYGYTF. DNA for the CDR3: TGTGCCAGCTCACTAGGAGAAAGGGGGAATTATGGCTACACCTTC.

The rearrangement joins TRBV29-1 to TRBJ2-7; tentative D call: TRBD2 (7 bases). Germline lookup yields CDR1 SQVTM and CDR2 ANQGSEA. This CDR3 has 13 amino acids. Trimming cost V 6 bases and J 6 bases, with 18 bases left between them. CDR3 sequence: CSVQRGGSGEQYF. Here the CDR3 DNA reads TGCAGCGTACAAAGGGGGGGATCTGGCGAGCAGTACTTC.

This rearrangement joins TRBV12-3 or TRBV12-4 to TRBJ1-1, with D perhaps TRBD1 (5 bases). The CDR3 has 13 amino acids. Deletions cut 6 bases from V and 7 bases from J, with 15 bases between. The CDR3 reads CASRRDQRGEAFF. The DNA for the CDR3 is TGTGCCAGCAGGCGGGACCAGAGGGGTGAAGCTTTCTTT.

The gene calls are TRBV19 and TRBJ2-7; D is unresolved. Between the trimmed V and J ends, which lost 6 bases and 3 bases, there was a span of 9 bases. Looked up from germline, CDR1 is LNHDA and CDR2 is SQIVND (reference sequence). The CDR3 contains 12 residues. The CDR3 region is CASSLTGYEQYF. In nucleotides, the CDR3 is TGTGCCAGTAGCCTGACTGGCTACGAGCAGTACTTC.

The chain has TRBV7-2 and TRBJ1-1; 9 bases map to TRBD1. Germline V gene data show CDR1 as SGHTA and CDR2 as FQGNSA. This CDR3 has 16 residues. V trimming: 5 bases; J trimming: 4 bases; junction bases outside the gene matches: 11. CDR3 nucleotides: TGTGCCAGCAGCATTACACAGGGGGCGATTCCCACTGAAGCTTTCTTT. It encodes CASSITQGAIPTEAFF.

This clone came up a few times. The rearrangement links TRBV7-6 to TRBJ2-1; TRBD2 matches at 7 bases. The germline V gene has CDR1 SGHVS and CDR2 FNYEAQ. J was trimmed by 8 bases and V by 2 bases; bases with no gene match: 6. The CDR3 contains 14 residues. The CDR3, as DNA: TGTGCCAGCAGCTTATTTGCGGGAGAGGATGAGCAGTTCTTC. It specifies CASSLFAGEDEQFF.

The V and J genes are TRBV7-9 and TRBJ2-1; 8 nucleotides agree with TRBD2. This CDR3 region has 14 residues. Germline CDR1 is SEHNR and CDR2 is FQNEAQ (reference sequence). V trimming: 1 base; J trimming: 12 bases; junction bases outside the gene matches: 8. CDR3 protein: CASSLGDHGTRQFF. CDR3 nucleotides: TGTGCCAGCAGCTTAGGGGACCACGGGACTAGGCAGTTCTTC.

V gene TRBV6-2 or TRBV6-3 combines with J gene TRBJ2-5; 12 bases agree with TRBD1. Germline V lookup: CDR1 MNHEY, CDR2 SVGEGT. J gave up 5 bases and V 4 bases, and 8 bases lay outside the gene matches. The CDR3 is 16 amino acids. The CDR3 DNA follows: TGTGCCAGCAGTTCCCCGGGACAGGGGGCAAGGGAGACCCAGTACTTC. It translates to CASSSPGQGARETQYF.

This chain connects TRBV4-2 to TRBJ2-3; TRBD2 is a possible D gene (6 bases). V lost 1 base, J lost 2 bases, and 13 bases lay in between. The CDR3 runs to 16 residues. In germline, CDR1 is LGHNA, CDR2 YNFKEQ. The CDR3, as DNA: TGTGCCAGCAGCCAAGCTGCTAGCGACCCCACAGATACGCAGTATTTT. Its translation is CASSQAASDPTDTQYF.

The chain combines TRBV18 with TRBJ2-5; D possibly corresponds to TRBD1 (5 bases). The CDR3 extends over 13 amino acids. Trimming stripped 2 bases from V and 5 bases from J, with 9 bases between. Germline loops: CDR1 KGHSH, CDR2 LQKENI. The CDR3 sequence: CASSPVRVETQYF. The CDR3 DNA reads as TGTGCCAGCTCACCAGTCAGGGTGGAGACCCAGTACTTC.

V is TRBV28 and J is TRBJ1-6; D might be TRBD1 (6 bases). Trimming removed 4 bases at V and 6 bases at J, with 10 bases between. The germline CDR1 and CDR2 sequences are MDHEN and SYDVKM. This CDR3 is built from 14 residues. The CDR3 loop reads CASSYGTLNSPLHF. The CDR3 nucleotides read TGTGCCAGCAGTTACGGGACACTTAATTCACCCCTCCACTTT.

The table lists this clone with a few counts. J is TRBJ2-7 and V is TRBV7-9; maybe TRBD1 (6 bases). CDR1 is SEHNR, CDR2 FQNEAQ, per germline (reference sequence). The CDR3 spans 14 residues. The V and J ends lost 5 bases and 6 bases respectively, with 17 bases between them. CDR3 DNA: TGTGCCAGCAGCGCACAGGGAAGAAGGGCCGAGCAGTACTTC. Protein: CASSAQGRRAEQYF.

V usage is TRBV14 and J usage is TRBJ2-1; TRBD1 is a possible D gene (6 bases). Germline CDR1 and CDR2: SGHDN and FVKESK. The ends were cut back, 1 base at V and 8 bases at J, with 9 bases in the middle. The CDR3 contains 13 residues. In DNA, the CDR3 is TGTGCCAGCAGCCAAGTACAGGGCCATGAGCAGTTCTTC. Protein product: CASSQVQGHEQFF.

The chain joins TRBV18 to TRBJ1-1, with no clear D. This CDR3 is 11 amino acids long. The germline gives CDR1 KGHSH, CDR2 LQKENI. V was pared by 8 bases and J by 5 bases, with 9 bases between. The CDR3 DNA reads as TGTGCCAGCCGCCGGTCTACTGAAGCTTTCTTT. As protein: CASRRSTEAFF.